This entry features one T cell receptor beta chain sequence. What it recognizes is unknown. The sample originates from a study of T cell responses to AZD1222 COVID-19 vaccine. Study findings and constraints: A mostly white British donor set with more females was recruited, and clonal diversity was possibly underestimated. Repertoire sampling was restricted to post-peak T cell response timepoints.

Analysis merged second doses at about 4 or about 12 weeks. Some clones are missing from TCRdb's copy, which holds only in-frame ones; the method was immunoSEQ multiplex PCR. The profile covers about 130,000 clones, with roughly 92% appearing a single time and 0.85% to 1.3% taken by the ten largest. This sequence originates from an adult who received the AZD1222 COVID-19 vaccine. The sample was peripheral blood, taken 28 days after the second AZD1222 dose.

The CDR3 reads CASSQQGLGNYGYTF. In nucleotides, the CDR3 is TGTGCCAGCAGTCAACAGGGTTTGGGTAACTATGGCTACACCTTC. V and J are TRBV28 and TRBJ1-2; possibly TRBD1 for D (6 bases). The CDR3 length is 15 residues. Germline CDR1 reads MDHEN; CDR2 reads SYDVKM. Trimming removed 5 bases from V and 1 base from J, with 14 bases in between.